The source of this T cell receptor (beta chain) is a study of blood T cell repertoires in COVID-19. Study details: Sources were T cells, B-cell-depleted T cells, or PBMCs; the material itself was cDNA or gDNA.

The protocol was immunoSEQ multiplex PCR, while the TCRdb copy is restricted to in-frame clones and leaves out a portion. The table lists hundreds of thousands of clones, less than 85% of them singletons. Source material: peripheral blood. The sequence was obtained from a woman aged 18-29 years with acute or convalescent COVID-19.

The CDR3 sequence is CAWSSRDRGRNSEKLFF. The CDR3, as DNA: TGTGCCTGGAGTTCCCGGGACAGGGGGCGTAATAGTGAAAAACTGTTTTTT. The chain combines TRBV30 with TRBJ1-4, with 12 bases lining up with TRBD1. The CDR3 extends over 17 amino acids. From germline, CDR1 is GTSNPN and CDR2 SVGIG (reference sequence). J was trimmed by 7 bases and V by 2 bases; bases with no gene match: 11.